Listed below are T cell receptor beta chains from one sample, sequenced in a study of blood T cell repertoires in COVID-19. Only in-frame clones appear in the TCRdb table, and some are missing; sequencing was by immunoSEQ multiplex PCR. There are 350,000 to 400,000 clones in the sample; roughly 86% occur only once, and less than 2% lies in the top ten. The sequencing input was PBMCs or T cells enriched from blood (not recorded which). These receptors were obtained from a woman between 25 and 40 years old who had recovered from COVID-19. Each CDR3 is given with its conserved first and last residue. The D gene is left open where the match is weak. Clone size is not always given. Where it is, it says once, few, many or a class for expanded clones.

TRBJ1-2,-,-,TRBV4-3,TGCGCCAGCAGCCAAGAGGTTGGGGGCAGGGGCTACACCTTC,CASSQEVGGRGYTF
TRBJ2-7,once,-,TRBV18,TGTGCCAGCTCACCGCTTCCCCAGGGAAACGAGCAGTACTTC,CASSPLPQGNEQYF
TRBJ1-1,once,TRBD1,TRBV7-3,TGTGCCAGCAGCGGGGGACAGGGGTTTAACACTGAAGCTTTCTTT,CASSGGQGFNTEAFF
TRBJ1-1,-,-,TRBV14,TGTGCCAGCAGCCGGGGGGGGAACACTGAAGCTTTCTTT,CASSRGGNTEAFF
TRBJ1-1,-,-,TRBV5-6,TGTGCCAGCAGCTCTCTGAGCTCGGGTCCGACTGAAGCTTTCTTT,CASSSLSSGPTEAFF
TRBJ1-1,once,-,TRBV5-1,TGCGCCAGCAGCACACAGGAGAACACTGAAGCTTTCTTT,CASSTQENTEAFF
TRBJ2-5,-,-,TRBV18,TGTGCCAGCTCACCACTTTCAGGAGGGCCTGGAGAGACCCAGTACTTC,CASSPLSGGPGETQYF
TRBJ2-5,-,-,TRBV24-1,TGTGCCACCAGTGGGAGGGGAAGCCAAGAGACCCAGTACTTC,CATSGRGSQETQYF
TRBJ1-2,-,TRBD1,TRBV19,TGTGCCAGTAGCCCCGGACAGGGCCATGGCTACACCTTC,CASSPGQGHGYTF
TRBJ2-1,-,TRBD2,TRBV27,TGTGCCAGCAGTTTACAGCGGGAGGGTTACAATGAGCAGTTCTTC,CASSLQREGYNEQFF
TRBJ2-5,-,TRBD1,TRBV10-3,TGTGCCATCAGTGAACACACAGGGGTGCAAGAGACCCAGTACTTC,CAISEHTGVQETQYF
TRBJ2-7,few,TRBD1,TRBV12-3/TRBV12-4,TGTGCCAGCAGTAAGGACAGGGACGAGCAGTACTTC,CASSKDRDEQYF